One and the same sample provided the 30 T cell receptor beta chains below, sequenced in a study of human T cells and chemical hapten exposure. Stated time point: patch test 3, about 24 weeks after DPC sensitization. Treatment of the sample: therapeutic diphenylcyclopropenone sensitization with weekly scalp DPC. TCRdb re-derived calls from the RACE reads in MiXCR, one entry per CDR3 protein. Of around 130,000 distinct CDR3 sequences listed, roughly 12% are singletons. The specimen comprised whole blood, sampled in connection with sensitization to the hapten diphenylcyclopropenone (DPC). These receptors originate from a woman in her fifties or sixties with alopecia areata. Some clones in this sample may be carry-over from other donors' samples.

At least ten counts were recorded for this clonotype. The chain carries TRBV29-1 and TRBJ2-4, with 10 bases identical to TRBD2. With 6 bases clipped from V and 7 bases from J, the junction kept 3 bases outside the gene matches. Germline lookup yields CDR1 SQVTM and CDR2 ANQGSEA. This CDR3 is 12 amino acids long. The CDR3 region is CSVVTSGNIQYF. CDR3 coding DNA: TGCAGCGTAGTGACTAGCGGGAACATTCAGTACTTC.

This clonotype was counted a few times. The chain combines TRBV11-2 with TRBJ2-1, with 8 bases lining up with TRBD1. Germline-derived CDR1 and CDR2 are SGHAT and FQNNGV. The CDR3 spans 15 residues. The V gene end was trimmed by 5 bases and the J gene end by 5 bases; junction bases not matched to a gene: 8. The CDR3 loop reads CASSPRQGTNNEQFF. In nucleotides, the CDR3 is TGTGCCAGCAGCCCTAGACAGGGGACCAACAATGAGCAGTTCTTC. The full variable domain, rest sourced from reference TRBV11-2 and TRBJ2-1, is EAGVAQSPRYKIIEKRQSVAFWCNPISGHATLYWYQQILGQGPKLLIQFQNNGVVDDSQLPKDRFSAERLKGVDSTLKIQPAKLEDSAVYLCASSPRQGTNNEQFFGPGTRLTVL.

This clonotype was counted only a few times. This chain links TRBV5-1 with TRBJ2-6, with a weak D call TRBD2 (6 bases). Between the trimmed V and J ends, which lost 7 bases and 0 bases, there was a span of 11 bases. Germline loops: CDR1 SGHRS, CDR2 YFSETQ. The CDR3 contains 15 residues. CDR3 nucleotide sequence: TGCGCCAGCGGTCCGACTAGCTCTGGGGCCAACGTCCTGACTTTC. Its protein product is CASGPTSSGANVLTF.

This clonotype has just a few counts. The V call is TRBV20-1, the J call TRBJ2-7; 11 bases map to TRBD2. The germline gives CDR1 DFQATT, CDR2 SNEGSKA (reference sequence). The trim removed 6 bases at V and 2 bases at J, leaving 3 bases unmatched. The CDR3 is made up of 13 amino acids. The CDR3 nucleotides are TGCAGTGCGAGACTAGCGGGACCCTACGAGCAGTACTTC. Translation gives CSARLAGPYEQYF.

The chain links TRBV29-1 to TRBJ2-1, with TRBD2 identical over 10 bases. CDR1 is SQVTM, CDR2 ANQGSEA, per germline. V shed 4 bases, J shed 10 bases, and the junction held 4 bases outside the gene matches. The CDR3 is made up of 12 amino acids. The CDR3 coding sequence is TGCAGCGTTGTTAGCGGGGGGAACGAGCAGTTCTTC. This codes for CSVVSGGNEQFF.

A few counts support this clonotype. The genes are TRBV7-2 and TRBJ2-3, with D perhaps TRBD2 (6 bases). This CDR3 is built from 16 residues. CDR1 and CDR2 (germline): SGHTA, FQGNSA. Trimming removed 6 bases at V and 5 bases at J, with 21 bases between. The CDR3 region has the DNA TGTGCCAGCAGTCAGAGGCCGGGACTGGTGGAAGATACGCAGTATTTT. It codes for CASSQRPGLVEDTQYF.

The V call is TRBV24-1, the J call TRBJ1-2; D is uncertain. Germline V gene sequence: CDR1 KGHDR, CDR2 SFDVKD. V dropped 9 bases and J dropped 3 bases, with 13 bases sitting between them. The CDR3 is 13 amino acids. CDR3 nucleotide sequence: TGTGCCACCCGTGGAGGGAGCGACTATGGCTACACCTTC. Translated, it gives CATRGGSDYGYTF.

To note about this clonotype: It may be a read error: a sequence one base away is much more abundant. The chain employs TRBV20-1 and TRBJ1-6; unclear D gene. The germline gives CDR1 DFQATT, CDR2 SNEGSKA (reference sequence). The CDR3 extends over 14 amino acids. The CDR3 sequence: CSTRVASPGSPLHF. CDR3 nucleotide sequence: TGCAGTACTAGAGTAGCCTCCCCTGGGTCACCCCTCCACTTT.

This clonotype was counted between two and nine times. The chain recombines TRBV29-1 with TRBJ2-7; the match to TRBD2 covers 8 bases. CDR3 size: 14 residues. V lost 4 bases, J lost 2 bases, and 7 bases stayed unmatched. CDR1 SQVTM and CDR2 ANQGSEA come from the germline V gene. CDR3 residues: CSVVSLAGTYEQYF. CDR3 DNA: TGCAGCGTTGTAAGTCTAGCGGGTACCTACGAGCAGTACTTC.

The V call is TRBV7-2, the J call TRBJ2-3, with 15 bases matching TRBD2. The CDR3 sequence is 22 residues long. With 1 base clipped from V and 0 bases from J, the junction kept 14 bases outside the gene matches. Per the germline V gene, CDR1 is SGHTA and CDR2 is FQGNSA. Written as DNA, the CDR3 is TGTGCCAGCAGCTTAGAATTGGCGGGACTAGCGGGAGGCGTAGCTAGCACAGATACGCAGTATTTT. The encoded protein is CASSLELAGLAGGVASTDTQYF.

This clonotype was seen only a few times. The J gene is TRBJ2-1, the V gene TRBV6-1; 7 bases agree with TRBD1. Trimming removed 5 bases from V and 3 bases from J; junction bases left unmatched: 4. This CDR3 spans 14 amino acids. Germline V gene data show CDR1 as MNHNS and CDR2 as SASEGT. In nucleotides, the CDR3 is TGTGCCAGCAGTCCTTGGGACAGCTACAATGAGCAGTTCTTC. The encoded protein is CASSPWDSYNEQFF.

This clonotype was seen at least ten times. This chain uses TRBV12-3 or TRBV12-4 with TRBJ1-5; D might be TRBD1 (5 bases). The CDR3 runs to 14 residues. Trimming stripped 5 bases from V and 3 bases from J, with 11 bases between. The CDR3 DNA is TGTGCCAGCAGTACCCAGGGCGTCAATCAGCCCCAGCATTTT. Its translation: CASSTQGVNQPQHF.

This clonotype was seen more than once but under ten times. V usage is TRBV29-1 and J usage is TRBJ2-1; D is uncertain. Trimming cost V 7 bases and J 8 bases, with 12 bases left between them. The CDR3 totals 11 residues. Germline CDR1 and CDR2: SQVTM and ANQGSEA. In DNA, the CDR3 is TGCAGCGGACGGGTCGGCGATGAGCAGTTCTTC. This codes for CSGRVGDEQFF.

The table lists this clonotype with many counts. This chain links TRBV29-1 with TRBJ2-7; a weak D match, TRBD1 (6 bases). Trimming stripped 3 bases from V and 5 bases from J, with 14 bases between. This CDR3 has 13 amino acids. The germline CDR1 and CDR2 sequences are SQVTM and ANQGSEA. CDR3 residues: CSVEAGAGDEQYF. DNA for the CDR3: TGCAGCGTTGAGGCAGGAGCAGGGGACGAGCAGTACTTC.

V and J are TRBV2 and TRBJ1-6, with TRBD1 identical over 7 bases. Trimming at V came to 2 bases and at J to 8 bases, leaving 6 bases not matched to a gene. Per the germline V gene, CDR1 is SNHLY and CDR2 is FYNNEI. The length of the CDR3 is 15 residues. CDR3 DNA sequence: TGTGCCAGCAGTGAACTGGAGACAGGGCATTCACCCCTCCACTTT. Translation gives CASSELETGHSPLHF.

The genes are TRBV29-1 and TRBJ1-2; D not certain. V was clipped by 7 bases and J by 2 bases, with 14 bases between them. Germline V gene lookup returns CDR1 SQVTM and CDR2 ANQGSEA. The CDR3 is 13 amino acids. In DNA, the CDR3 is TGCAGCGCAAGGGAGCTAGAGAACTATGGCTACACCTTC. Translation: CSARELENYGYTF. The entire variable domain, with the rest obtained from reference TRBV29-1 and TRBJ1-2, is as follows: SAVISQKPSRDICQRGTSLTIQCQVDSQVTMMFWYRQQPGQSLTLIATANQGSEATYESGFVIDKFPISRPNLTFSTLTVSNMSPEDSSIYLCSARELENYGYTFGSGTRLTVV.

This clonotype showed up many times. The chain joins TRBV13 to TRBJ2-3, with TRBD2 matching 10 bases. In germline, CDR1 is PRHDT, CDR2 FYEKMQ (reference sequence). V was pared by 4 bases and J by 5 bases, with 9 bases of the junction left unmatched. The CDR3 is 16 residues long. The CDR3 loop is CASSSPRTSGQDTQYF. For the CDR3, the DNA is TGTGCCAGCAGCTCCCCCCGGACTAGCGGCCAAGATACGCAGTATTTT.

The J gene is TRBJ2-1, the V gene TRBV5-6; the D call may be TRBD1 or TRBD2 (7 bases each). Trimming left V 3 bases short and J 12 bases short, with 10 bases between. There are 11 residues in the CDR3. Germline lookup yields CDR1 SGHDT and CDR2 YYEEEE. The CDR3 here is CASSSGGGQFF. CDR3 DNA sequence: TGTGCCAGCAGCTCAGGGGGGGGGCAGTTCTTC. Full variable domain (remainder filled in from reference TRBV5-6 and TRBJ2-1): DAGVTQSPTHLIKTRGQQVTLRCSPKSGHDTVSWYQQALGQGPQFIFQYYEEEERQRGNFPDRFSGHQFPNYSSELNVNALLLGDSALYLCASSSGGGQFFGPGTRLTVL.

This clonotype was picked up many times. V usage is TRBV9 and J usage is TRBJ1-1; tentatively, D is TRBD1 (5 bases). Trimming stripped 0 bases from V and 4 bases from J, with 10 bases between. The CDR3 totals 14 residues. CDR1 is SGDLS, CDR2 YYNGEE, per germline. The DNA for the CDR3 is TGTGCCAGCAGCGTAGGGGACTCCCGCACTGAAGCTTTCTTT. Encoded protein: CASSVGDSRTEAFF.

The chain couples TRBV16 to TRBJ1-1, with D unclear. Germline V lookup: CDR1 KGHSY, CDR2 FQNENV. Trimming cost V 5 bases and J 5 bases, with 12 bases left between them. This CDR3 comprises 13 residues. The DNA of the CDR3 is TGTGCCAGCAGCGGGGTGAGGAGAACTGAAGCTTTCTTT. As protein: CASSGVRRTEAFF. Full variable domain (rest looked up from reference TRBV16 and TRBJ1-1): GEEVAQTPKHLVRGEGQKAKLYCAPIKGHSYVFWYQQVLKNEFKFLISFQNENVFDETGMPKERFSAKCLPNSPCSLEIQATKLEDSAVYFCASSGVRRTEAFFGQGTRLTVV.

The chain carries TRBV5-6 and TRBJ2-3; D remains ambiguous. V gave up 1 base and J gave up 0 bases, with 12 bases separating them. This CDR3 comprises 16 residues. Germline lookup yields CDR1 SGHDT and CDR2 YYEEEE. DNA of the CDR3: TGTGCCAGCAGCTTGTTGTCCAGTTGGAGCACAGATACGCAGTATTTT. It codes for CASSLLSSWSTDTQYF.

The chain carries TRBV28 and TRBJ2-3; TRBD1 might be the D (6 bases). The V end lost 3 bases, the J end lost 4 bases, and 23 bases lay between the germline ends. CDR1 and CDR2 from the germline V gene are MDHEN and SYDVKM. The CDR3 is 18 residues long. The CDR3 loop is CASSFAPEAASGADTQYF. The DNA for the CDR3 is TGTGCCAGCAGTTTCGCCCCCGAGGCAGCCTCAGGGGCAGATACGCAGTATTTT. Full variable domain (remainder filled in from reference TRBV28 and TRBJ2-3): DVKVTQSSRYLVKRTGEKVFLECVQDMDHENMFWYRQDPGLGLRLIYFSYDVKMKEKGDIPEGYSVSREKKERFSLILESASTNQTSMYLCASSFAPEAASGADTQYFGPGTRLTVL.

The chain uses TRBV7-9 and TRBJ1-5; TRBD1 matches at 9 bases. Germline loops: CDR1 SEHNR, CDR2 FQNEAQ (reference sequence). V shed 7 bases and J 0 bases; nucleotides not matched to a gene: 13. There are 18 residues in the CDR3. The DNA for the CDR3 is TGTGCCAGCACCCAAGGGGGACAGGGCGTGTATAGCAATCAGCCCCAGCATTTT. Its protein product is CASTQGGQGVYSNQPQHF.

This clonotype came up a few times. The V and J genes are TRBV25-1 and TRBJ1-1; D gene unclear. This CDR3 has 12 amino acids. CDR1 is MGHDK, CDR2 SYGVNS, per germline. V was clipped by 6 bases and J by 2 bases, with 7 bases between them. As DNA, the CDR3 is TGTGCCAGCAGGACACTAAACACTGAAGCTTTCTTT. This encodes CASRTLNTEAFF.

This clonotype came up many times. This chain links TRBV12-3 or TRBV12-4 with TRBJ1-2, with D maybe TRBD1 (6 bases). The CDR3 totals 14 residues. The V and J ends lost 3 bases and 4 bases respectively, with 12 bases between them. The CDR3 DNA sequence: TGTGCCAGCAGTTTTACAGGGCCTCTCTATGGCTACACCTTC. The encoded protein is CASSFTGPLYGYTF.

The chain combines TRBV11-2 with TRBJ2-3; D is unresolved. Germline V CDR1 and CDR2: SGHAT, FQNNGV. V was trimmed by 2 bases and J by 0 bases, leaving 12 bases between them. This CDR3 is built from 16 residues. The CDR3 nucleotides read TGTGCCAGCAGCTTATACGCGTTGGCGAGCACAGATACGCAGTATTTT. Encoded protein: CASSLYALASTDTQYF.

The rearrangement joins TRBV28 to TRBJ1-6, with a weak D call TRBD1 (5 bases). Germline V CDR1 and CDR2: MDHEN, SYDVKM. The CDR3 length is 17 residues. V was shortened by 3 bases and J by 5 bases, with 17 bases between the two germline ends. The CDR3 DNA sequence: TGTGCCAGCAGTTTGCCCGCAGGGCGGACGGATAATTCACCCCTCCACTTT. Protein product: CASSLPAGRTDNSPLHF.

This clonotype turned up a few times. The chain links TRBV27 to TRBJ1-6; D gene ambiguous. Germline V gives CDR1 MNHEY, CDR2 SMNVEV (reference sequence). This CDR3 contains 12 residues. V lost 3 bases and J lost 9, with 6 bases in between. CDR3 coding DNA: TGTGCCAGCAGTTTCTGGGGTTCACCCCTCCACTTT. Protein: CASSFWGSPLHF.

In its sample, this clonotype was seen many times. The rearrangement uses TRBV6-1 and TRBJ1-6; unclear D gene. This CDR3 has 15 amino acids. Trimming cost V 6 bases and J 7 bases, with 16 bases left between them. Germline values: CDR1 MNHNS, CDR2 SASEGT. Here the CDR3 DNA reads TGTGCCAGCAGAGCTGAGACGAGGATCAATTCACCCCTCCACTTT. The encoded protein is CASRAETRINSPLHF.

This clonotype came up many times. The CDR3 DNA reads TGTGCCAGCAGTTTTTCCGGGTACGAGCAGTACTTC. Residues: CASSFSGYEQYF. V usage is TRBV6-5 and J usage is TRBJ2-7, with no clear D. The CDR3 extends over 12 amino acids. The V end lost 4 bases, the J end lost 4 bases, and 8 bases lay between the germline ends. The germline CDR1 and CDR2 sequences are MNHEY and SVGAGI.